The present entry profiles one TCR beta chain with its context. The germline CDR1 and CDR2 sequences are SGHTA and FQGNSA. Trimming removed 5 bases from V and 6 bases from J; junction bases left unmatched: 11. The CDR3 is 15 residues long. This record comes from a study of shared clonotypes between healthy human individuals. Overall study: Per donor, three plates held CD4 naive cells, three held CD4 memory, two held CD8 naive and one held CD8 memory.

Sorted subsets were amplified in replicate PCRs using 200 ng DNA, 30,000 to 35,000 T cell genomes. Sequencing used immunoSEQ multiplex PCR; TCRdb keeps in-frame clones, though not all of them. The sample lists a few million clones; 85% to 95% were seen once. The sample was naive CD4+ T cells from PBMCs. Subset here: CD45RA+ positively selected. The clonotype was recovered from a young man in good health. Some clones in this sample may be carry-over from other donors' samples. This chain connects TRBV7-2 to TRBJ2-7; TRBD2 matches at 9 bases. CDR3 amino acids: CASSRLAGAGLEQYF. DNA for the CDR3: TGTGCCAGCAGCCGCTTAGCGGGAGCGGGGCTCGAGCAGTACTTC. Complete variable domain (other parts from reference TRBV7-2 and TRBJ2-7): GAGVSQSPSNKVTEKGKDVELRCDPISGHTALYWYRQSLGQGLEFLIYFQGNSAPDKSGLPSDRFSAERTGGSVSTLTIQRTQQEDSAVYLCASSRLAGAGLEQYFGPGTRLTVT.